This TCR beta chain emerged from a study of chemoradiotherapy in HPV16-positive cancers. Looking at the study overall: Two HPV16-positive patients' cells yielded candidate HPV-specific clones and common motifs.

As for this clone: Its antigen is not identified.

The assay was immunoSEQ multiplex PCR, and TCRdb's table has in-frame clones only and misses some. The sample lists about 6,200 clones; 83% were seen once. Germline loops: CDR1 MNHEY, CDR2 SVGAGI. The junction had 6 bases not matched to a gene; V was cut back by 0 bases and J by 8 bases. The CDR3 runs to 16 residues. Repertoires were sampled repeatedly during chemoradiotherapy. General study results and limits: Functional assays defining HPV-specific T cells used only two HPV16-positive patients. Candidate HPV-specific clones and E7-related TCR motifs grew in tumor during treatment.

This specimen consisted of tumor tissue, obtained from a patient who underwent chemoradiotherapy. The chain recombines TRBV6-5 with TRBJ2-1, with 11 bases identical to TRBD2. The TCR comes from a human donor with HPV-associated anogenital cancer. CDR3 region: CASSYSPSGGFDEQFF. In DNA, the CDR3 is TGTGCCAGCAGTTACTCGCCTAGCGGGGGGTTCGATGAGCAGTTCTTC.